The rows below give T cell receptor beta chains drawn from one sample of a study of T cell responses to AZD1222 COVID-19 vaccine. Only in-frame clones appear in the TCRdb table, and some are missing; sequencing was by immunoSEQ multiplex PCR. This table holds 100,000 to 150,000 clones, about 90% found once. The sequences come from peripheral blood, collected on day 0 of AZD1222 vaccination. These receptors were obtained from an adult in good health. The CDR3 runs from the conserved cysteine through the conserved F or W. D genes are given only for firm matches. Clone size is given for some rows only: seen once, a few or many times, or a class if the clone is expanded.

-	-	TRBV4-1	TRBJ1-2	CASSQDGAYGYTF	TGCGCCAGCAGCCAAGACGGCGCGTATGGCTACACCTTC
-	once	TRBV20-1	TRBJ2-1	CSASKVNEQFF	TGCAGTGCTAGTAAGGTTAATGAGCAGTTCTTC
-	-	TRBV18	TRBJ1-5	CASSLQGGGQPQHF	TGTGCCAGCTCACTACAGGGTGGGGGTCAGCCCCAGCATTTT
TRBD2	-	TRBV7-9	TRBJ2-7	CASSFLGLAGVHEQYF	TGTGCCAGCAGCTTCCTGGGACTAGCGGGAGTACACGAGCAGTACTTC
-	-	TRBV21-1	TRBJ2-1	CATNFRDIYNEQFF	TGTGCCACAAACTTCCGGGACATATACAATGAGCAGTTCTTC
-	-	TRBV27	TRBJ2-1	CASSLSHPTGNNEQFF	TGTGCCAGCAGTTTAAGTCACCCAACCGGGAACAATGAGCAGTTCTTC
TRBD2	-	TRBV3-1/TRBV3-2	TRBJ2-3	CASSQDVRLAGGRYTDTQYF	TGTGCCAGCAGCCAAGATGTCAGGCTAGCGGGAGGACGTTACACAGATACGCAGTATTTT
-	-	TRBV27	TRBJ1-5	CASSLGLGQPQHF	TGTGCCAGCAGTTTAGGCCTAGGGCAGCCCCAGCATTTT
-	-	TRBV4-1	TRBJ2-3	CASVGGSSTDTQYF	TGCGCCAGCGTGGGGGGTAGTAGCACAGATACGCAGTATTTT
-	-	TRBV25-1	TRBJ2-7	CASSEVGLRSYEQYF	TGTGCCAGCAGTGAAGTCGGGCTACGATCCTACGAGCAGTACTTC
-	once	TRBV3-1/TRBV3-2	TRBJ1-2	CASTPLWANYGYTF	TGTGCCAGCACCCCTCTTTGGGCCAACTATGGCTACACCTTC
-	-	TRBV5-1	TRBJ1-1	CASSPPDRGRAEAFF	TGCGCCAGCAGCCCGCCCGACAGAGGGCGGGCTGAAGCTTTCTTT
-	-	TRBV5-1	TRBJ2-1	CASNLGLAGANIYNEQFF	TGCGCCAGCAACTTGGGGCTAGCTGGAGCTAATATCTACAATGAGCAGTTCTTC
-	-	TRBV28	TRBJ1-5	CASGSVWDQPQHF	TGTGCCAGCGGCTCCGTTTGGGATCAGCCCCAGCATTTT
-	-	TRBV19	TRBJ1-3	CASLSLVTAYTGNTIYF	TGTGCCAGTCTCTCTTTAGTTACGGCCTATACTGGAAACACCATATATTTT
-	-	TRBV5-1	TRBJ2-3	CASTWKGQRTDTQYF	TGCGCCAGCACCTGGAAGGGACAACGCACAGATACGCAGTATTTT
TRBD1	-	TRBV5-4	TRBJ2-3	CASSLQGADTQYF	TGTGCCAGCAGCTTACAGGGGGCAGATACGCAGTATTTT
-	-	TRBV7-8	TRBJ1-4	CASTPKETATNEKLFF	TGTGCCAGCACCCCTAAGGAGACTGCAACTAATGAAAAACTGTTTTTT
-	once	TRBV6-5	TRBJ1-3	CASSAGFSGNTIYF	TGTGCCAGCAGCGCAGGGTTCTCTGGAAACACCATATATTTT
TRBD2	-	TRBV27	TRBJ2-7	CASSLGFSGSRYEQYF	TGTGCCAGCAGTTTAGGTTTTAGCGGGAGTAGGTACGAGCAGTACTTC
TRBD1	-	TRBV30	TRBJ2-1	CAWSVGTGGYNEQFF	TGTGCCTGGAGTGTAGGGACAGGGGGATACAATGAGCAGTTCTTC
-	-	TRBV15	TRBJ1-1	CATSRDRGLENTEAFF	TGTGCCACCAGCAGAGACAGGGGACTCGAGAACACTGAAGCTTTCTTT
TRBD1	-	TRBV10-1	TRBJ2-1	CASSEITGQGYNEQFF	TGCGCCAGCAGTGAGATTACCGGACAGGGCTACAATGAGCAGTTCTTC
-	-	TRBV4-2	TRBJ2-1	CASSQGGGRTYNEQFF	TGTGCCAGCAGCCAAGGGGGGGGCCGGACCTACAATGAGCAGTTCTTC
TRBD2	-	TRBV5-4	TRBJ2-2	CASSPSPGGVDGELFF	TGTGCCAGCAGCCCGTCTCCGGGAGGGGTGGACGGGGAGCTGTTTTTT
-	-	TRBV2	TRBJ1-1	CASSEWTEAFF	TGTGCCAGCAGTGAGTGGACTGAAGCTTTCTTT
TRBD1	-	TRBV28	TRBJ1-6	CASSFPPGGSYNSPLHF	TGTGCCAGCAGTTTCCCTCCAGGGGGCTCCTATAATTCACCCCTCCACTTT
-	-	TRBV5-6	TRBJ1-6	CASSLDVGSSYNSPLHF	TGTGCCAGCAGCTTGGACGTGGGAAGCTCCTATAATTCACCCCTCCACTTT
-	once	TRBV6-5	TRBJ1-6	CASTPTVRNSPLHF	TGTGCCAGCACCCCAACCGTGAGAAATTCACCCCTCCACTTT